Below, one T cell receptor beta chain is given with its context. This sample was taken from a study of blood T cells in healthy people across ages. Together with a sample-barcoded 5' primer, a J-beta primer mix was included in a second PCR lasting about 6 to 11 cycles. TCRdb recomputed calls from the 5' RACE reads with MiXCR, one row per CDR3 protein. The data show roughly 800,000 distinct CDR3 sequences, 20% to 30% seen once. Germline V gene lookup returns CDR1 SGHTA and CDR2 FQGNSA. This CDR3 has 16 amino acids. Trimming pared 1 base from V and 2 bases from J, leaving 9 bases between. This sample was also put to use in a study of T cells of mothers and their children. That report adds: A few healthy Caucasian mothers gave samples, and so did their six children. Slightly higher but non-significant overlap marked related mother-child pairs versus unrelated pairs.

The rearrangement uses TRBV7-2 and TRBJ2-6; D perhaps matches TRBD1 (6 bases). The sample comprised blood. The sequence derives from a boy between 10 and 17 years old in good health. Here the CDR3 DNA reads TGTGCCAGCAGCTTAGGGCCAGGGGCTGGGGCCAACGTCCTGACTTTC. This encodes CASSLGPGAGANVLTF.